The clone carrying this T cell receptor (beta chain) was recorded a few times. The antigen is not known. Making use of molecular barcodes, quantitative 5'-RACE generated TCR beta libraries. TCRdb processed the 5' RACE reads anew with MiXCR; each CDR3 protein has one entry. The repertoire has approximately 150,000 distinct CDR3 sequences, 44% of them found once; the top ten carry around 15%. These data come from a study of CD8 T cells in ankylosing spondylitis. The CDR3 runs 14 residues. J lost 8 bases, V lost 1 base, and 8 bases had no gene match. Germline V gives CDR1 DFQATT, CDR2 SNEGSKA (reference sequence). Whole-study results and caveats: Seemingly characteristic of ankylosing spondylitis blood was a TCR beta motif consisting of 7 or 8 highly homologous variants. Disease-linked clones reportedly showed significant enrichment in matched ankylosing spondylitis synovial fluid. Both synovial fluid and blood in reactive arthritis had previously been reported to carry some motif variants.

The clonotype was recovered from a male donor with ankylosing spondylitis. This rearrangement joins TRBV20-1 to TRBJ2-3; TRBD1 agrees at 8 bases. Input material: synovial fluid, either unsorted or a sorted T cell fraction (not recorded which). The DNA for the CDR3 is TGCAGTGCTAGAGGGACAGGGAGGATCCTTACGCAGTATTTT. This encodes CSARGTGRILTQYF.